The 3 T cell receptor beta chains below come from one sample, sequenced in a study of blood T cell repertoires in COVID-19. Repertoires were generated with immunoSEQ multiplex PCR, while TCRdb's copy carries only in-frame clones and drops some. In the table there are about 220,000 clones, roughly 89% of which are singletons. The sequenced sample consisted of PBMCs or T cells enriched from blood (not recorded which). The receptors originated from a young man who had been exposed to COVID-19.

This chain uses TRBV7-3 with TRBJ2-7; a weak D match, TRBD2 (6 bases). Trimming shortened V by 3 bases and J by 0 bases, and 12 bases separated the two germline ends. Germline CDR1 SGHTA, CDR2 FQGTGA. The CDR3 has 15 residues. CDR3 in DNA: TGTGCCAGCAGCTTTAACGGGGGAAGCTCCTACGAGCAGTACTTC. It translates to CASSFNGGSSYEQYF.

The chain couples TRBV3-1 (or the pseudogene TRBV3-2) to TRBJ2-1, with a weak D call TRBD2 (6 bases). This CDR3 is built from 15 residues. V lost 0 bases, J lost 5 bases, and 11 bases lay in between. Germline CDR1 LGHDT, CDR2 YNNKEL (reference sequence). For the CDR3, the DNA is TGTGCCAGCAGCCAAGAAGGGCCGGGAGACAATGAGCAGTTCTTC. Translating gives CASSQEGPGDNEQFF.

The V gene is TRBV19, the J gene TRBJ2-7; 9 positions agree with TRBD1. CDR1 and CDR2 (germline): LNHDA, SQIVND (reference sequence). This CDR3 spans 14 amino acids. J was trimmed by 3 bases and V by 6 bases; bases with no gene match: 6. CDR3 in amino acids: CASSPGQGYYEQYF. Here the CDR3 DNA reads TGTGCCAGTAGCCCGGGACAGGGCTACTACGAGCAGTACTTC. Variable domain in full (rest from reference TRBV19 and TRBJ2-7): DGGITQSPKYLFRKEGQNVTLSCEQNLNHDAMYWYRQDPGQGLRLIYYSQIVNDFQKGDIAEGYSVSREKKESFPLTVTSAQKNPTAFYLCASSPGQGYYEQYFGPGTRLTVT.